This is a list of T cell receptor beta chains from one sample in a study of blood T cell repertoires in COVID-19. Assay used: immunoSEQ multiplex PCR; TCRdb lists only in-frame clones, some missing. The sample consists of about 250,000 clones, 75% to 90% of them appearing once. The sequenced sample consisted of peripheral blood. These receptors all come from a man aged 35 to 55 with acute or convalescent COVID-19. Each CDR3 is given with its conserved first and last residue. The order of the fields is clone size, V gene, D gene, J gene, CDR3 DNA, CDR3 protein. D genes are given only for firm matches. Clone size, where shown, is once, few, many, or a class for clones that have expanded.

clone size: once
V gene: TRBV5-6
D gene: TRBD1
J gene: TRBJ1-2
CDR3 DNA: TGTGCCAGCAGCGGAGGGACAGGGGTATATGGCTACACCTTC
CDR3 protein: CASSGGTGVYGYTF

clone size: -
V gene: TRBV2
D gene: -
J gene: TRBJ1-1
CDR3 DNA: TGTGCCAGCAGTCCTAAGTGGACTGAAGCTTTCTTT
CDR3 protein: CASSPKWTEAFF

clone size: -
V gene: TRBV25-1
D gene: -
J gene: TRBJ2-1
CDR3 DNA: TGTGCCAGCAGTGAAGTCCACACAGGACAGCCTACCTACAATGAGCAGTTCTTC
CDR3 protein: CASSEVHTGQPTYNEQFF

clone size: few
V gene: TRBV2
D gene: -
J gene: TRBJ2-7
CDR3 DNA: TGTGCCAGCAGTGAGGACAGCACCTCCTACGAGCAGTACTTC
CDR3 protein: CASSEDSTSYEQYF

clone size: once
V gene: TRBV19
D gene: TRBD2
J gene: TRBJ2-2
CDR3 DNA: TGTGCCAGTAGTATAGGTTCTGGACTAGCGGGAGGCGGGGAGCTGTTTTTT
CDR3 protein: CASSIGSGLAGGGELFF

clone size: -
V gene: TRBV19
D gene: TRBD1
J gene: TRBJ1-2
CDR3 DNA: TGTGCCAGTAGTACCTTTGGAGGGGGCGCTTATGGCTACACCTTC
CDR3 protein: CASSTFGGGAYGYTF

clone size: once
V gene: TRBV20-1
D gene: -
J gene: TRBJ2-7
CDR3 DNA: TGCAGTGCCATCGGTCCGTACGAGCAGTACTTC
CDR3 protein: CSAIGPYEQYF

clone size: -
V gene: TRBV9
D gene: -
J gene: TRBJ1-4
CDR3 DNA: TGTGCCAGCAGCGTAGCATCGGGGGGTTCGGGTGAAAAACTGTTTTTT
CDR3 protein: CASSVASGGSGEKLFF

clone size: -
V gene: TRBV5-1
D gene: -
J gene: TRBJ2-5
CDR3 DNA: TGCGCCAGCAGCTTGTCCCGGCTAGAAGAGACCCAGTACTTC
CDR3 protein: CASSLSRLEETQYF

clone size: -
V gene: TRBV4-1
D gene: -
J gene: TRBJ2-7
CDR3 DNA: TGCGCCAGCAGCCAAGCGGGACTTGACGCCTACGAGCAGTACTTC
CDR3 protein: CASSQAGLDAYEQYF

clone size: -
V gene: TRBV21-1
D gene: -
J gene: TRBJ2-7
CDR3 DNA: TGTGCCAGCAGCAGAGAAGGGAGGTTAGCAGAGGGCGGCGGCCGCTACGAGCAGTACTTC
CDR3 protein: CASSREGRLAEGGGRYEQYF

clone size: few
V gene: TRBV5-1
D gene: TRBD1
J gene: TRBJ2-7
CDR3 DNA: TGCGCCAGCAGCTTGGTCCCCCCGGGACAGGATTCGACCTACGAGCAGTACTTC
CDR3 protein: CASSLVPPGQDSTYEQYF

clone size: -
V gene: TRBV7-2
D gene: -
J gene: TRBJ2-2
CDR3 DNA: TGTGCCAGCATGGGGGGTCCGAACACCGGGGAGCTGTTTTTT
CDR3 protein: CASMGGPNTGELFF

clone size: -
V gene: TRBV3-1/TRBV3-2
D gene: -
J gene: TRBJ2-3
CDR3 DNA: TGTGCCAGCAGCTTTCACACAGATACGCAGTATTTT
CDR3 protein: CASSFHTDTQYF

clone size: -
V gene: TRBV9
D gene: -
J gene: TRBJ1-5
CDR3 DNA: TGTGCGTCCGGGGATCGCAATCAGCCCCAGCATTTT
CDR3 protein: CASGDRNQPQHF

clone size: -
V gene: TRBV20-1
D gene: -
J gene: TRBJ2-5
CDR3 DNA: TGCAGTGCTAGAGTAGCGCCCCAGTACTTC
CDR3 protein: CSARVAPQYF

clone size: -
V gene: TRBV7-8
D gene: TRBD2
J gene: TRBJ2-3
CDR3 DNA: TGTGCCAGCACACTAGCGGGAGAGAAGGATACGCAGTATTTT
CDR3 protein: CASTLAGEKDTQYF

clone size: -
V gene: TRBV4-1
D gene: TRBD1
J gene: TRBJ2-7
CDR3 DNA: TGCGCCAGCAGCTTATCCGGGACAGGGGCTTACGAGCAGTACTTC
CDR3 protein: CASSLSGTGAYEQYF

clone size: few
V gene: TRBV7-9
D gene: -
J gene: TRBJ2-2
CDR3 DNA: TGTGCCAGCAGCTTAGCCGACAGCGTCACCGGGGAGCTGTTTTTT
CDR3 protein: CASSLADSVTGELFF

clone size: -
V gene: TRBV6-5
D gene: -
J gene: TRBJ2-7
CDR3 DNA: TGTGCCAGTGCCGGGCTTCAAGCGGACTCCTACGAGCAGTACTTC
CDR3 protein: CASAGLQADSYEQYF

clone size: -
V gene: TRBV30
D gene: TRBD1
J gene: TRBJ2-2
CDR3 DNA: TGTGCCTTGATGACAGGGCGGAACACCGGGGAGCTGTTTTTT
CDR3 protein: CALMTGRNTGELFF

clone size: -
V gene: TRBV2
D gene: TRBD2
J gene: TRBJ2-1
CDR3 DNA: TGTGCCAGCACTTGGCTGCCTAGCGGGAGGTACAATGAGCAGTTCTTC
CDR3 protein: CASTWLPSGRYNEQFF

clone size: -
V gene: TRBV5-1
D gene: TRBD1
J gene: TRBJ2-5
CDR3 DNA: TGCGCCAGCAGCTTGGGGGCGACCGGACAGGGAGAGACCCAGTACTTC
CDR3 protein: CASSLGATGQGETQYF

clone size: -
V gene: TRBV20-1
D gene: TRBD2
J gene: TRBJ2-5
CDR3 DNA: TGCAGTGCTAGTAGGGGCGGGAGTATACAGACCCAGTACTTC
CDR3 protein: CSASRGGSIQTQYF

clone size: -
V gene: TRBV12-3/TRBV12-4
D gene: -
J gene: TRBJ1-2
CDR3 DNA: TGTGCCAGCAGTTACCAGGGGACCTATGGCTACACCTTC
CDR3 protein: CASSYQGTYGYTF

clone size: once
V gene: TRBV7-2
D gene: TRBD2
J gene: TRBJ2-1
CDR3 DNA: TGTGCCAGCAGCAACCTGGCGGGAGGGTGGAATGAGCAGTTCTTC
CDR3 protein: CASSNLAGGWNEQFF

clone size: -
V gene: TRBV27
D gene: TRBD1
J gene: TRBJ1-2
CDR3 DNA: TGTGCCAGCCGGGGACAGGGGGCTAACTATGGCTACACCTTC
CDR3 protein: CASRGQGANYGYTF

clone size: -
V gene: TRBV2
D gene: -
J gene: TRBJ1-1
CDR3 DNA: TGTGCCAGCAGCGGGGAGCAGCTCCTAAGTGAAGCTTTCTTT
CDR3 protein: CASSGEQLLSEAFF

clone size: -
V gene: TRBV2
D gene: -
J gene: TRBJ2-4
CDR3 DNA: TGTGCCAGCAGTGAAAGTAGTCTTCTAGCCAAAAACATTCAGTACTTC
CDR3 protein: CASSESSLLAKNIQYF

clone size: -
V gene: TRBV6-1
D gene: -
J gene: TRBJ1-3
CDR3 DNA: TGTGCCAGCAGTGAACAGGGGTTACACTCTGGAAACACCATATATTTT
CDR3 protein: CASSEQGLHSGNTIYF

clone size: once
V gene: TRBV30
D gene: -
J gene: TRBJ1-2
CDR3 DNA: TGTGCCTGGAGTCTAGACGACCGCTTCTATGGCTACACCTTC
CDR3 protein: CAWSLDDRFYGYTF

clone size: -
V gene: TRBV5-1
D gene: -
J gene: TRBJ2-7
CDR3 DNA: TGCGCCAGCAGCGGAGGAGGAAGTGGGGACTACGAGCAGTACTTC
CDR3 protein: CASSGGGSGDYEQYF

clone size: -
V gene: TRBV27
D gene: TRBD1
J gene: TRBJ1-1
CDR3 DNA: TGTGCCAGCAAAGACAGGGGGCTAGGCACTGAAGCTTTCTTT
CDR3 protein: CASKDRGLGTEAFF

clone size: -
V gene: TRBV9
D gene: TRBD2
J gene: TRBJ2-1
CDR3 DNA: TGTGCCAGCAGCGCCCTGCCGGGACTAGCTGCGGGTGAGCAGTTCTTC
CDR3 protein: CASSALPGLAAGEQFF

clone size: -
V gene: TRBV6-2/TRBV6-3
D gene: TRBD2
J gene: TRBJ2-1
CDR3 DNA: TGTGCCAGCAGTGACTGGACTAGCGGGAATGGCGATGAGCAGTTCTTC
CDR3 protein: CASSDWTSGNGDEQFF

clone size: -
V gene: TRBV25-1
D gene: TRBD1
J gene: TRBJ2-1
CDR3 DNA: TGTGCCAGCAGTGGTTACCGGACAGGGGACAGCAATGAGCAGTTCTTC
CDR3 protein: CASSGYRTGDSNEQFF

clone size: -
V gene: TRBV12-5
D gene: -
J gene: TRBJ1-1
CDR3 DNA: TGTGCTAGTGGTTTCGGGATGAACACTGAAGCTTTCTTT
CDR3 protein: CASGFGMNTEAFF

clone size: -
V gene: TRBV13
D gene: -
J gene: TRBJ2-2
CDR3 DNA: TGTGCCAGCAGCCAACAGGGTCCCGGGGAGCTGTTTTTT
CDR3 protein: CASSQQGPGELFF

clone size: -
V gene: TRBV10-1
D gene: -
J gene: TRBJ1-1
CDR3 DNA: TGCGCCAGCAGATCAGGGAACACTGAAGCTTTCTTT
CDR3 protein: CASRSGNTEAFF

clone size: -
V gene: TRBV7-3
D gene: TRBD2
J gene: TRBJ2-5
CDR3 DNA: TGTGCCAGCAGCCCCGGGACTAGCGGGAGAATTGAGACCCAGTACTTC
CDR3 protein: CASSPGTSGRIETQYF